The TCR beta chain under discussion was sequenced for a study of cytomegalovirus exposure and HLA in healthy donors. Study observations and caveats: The TCR clusters that emerged in the first cohort tended, a later analysis found, to co-occur in the 120 or so validation repertoires.

Only in-frame clones appear in the TCRdb table, and some are missing; sequencing was by immunoSEQ multiplex PCR. The data contain hundreds of thousands of clones, roughly 91% of them singletons. As regards this clone: Its antigen remains unidentified.

The V gene lost 1 base and the J gene lost 4 bases, with 17 bases spanning the gap. Germline lookup yields CDR1 SGHVS and CDR2 FQNEAQ. The CDR3 contains 16 residues. This sequence joins TRBV7-8 and TRBJ2-7; the D is unclear. The receptor was derived from a woman younger than 30 in good health and CMV-seropositive. The sample consisted of PBMCs. CDR3 sequence reads: CASSLDPGYEVYEQYF. CDR3 coding DNA: TGTGCCAGCAGCTTAGATCCGGGTTATGAGGTGTACGAGCAGTACTTC.